These T cell receptor beta chains were read from a single sample in a study of blood T cell repertoires in COVID-19. The repertoire was sequenced with immunoSEQ multiplex PCR; TCRdb's copy has only in-frame clones and lacks some. The top ten hold 25% to 35% of the sample, which has about 50,000 clones, 70% to 90% seen once. Sequences were obtained from peripheral blood. These receptors all stem from a human donor in a cohort sampled during active COVID-19. The CDR3 runs from the conserved cysteine through the conserved F or W. Fields, in order: D gene, J gene, clone size, V gene, CDR3 DNA, CDR3 protein. The D gene is left open where the match is weak. The size entry is marked missing in some rows and otherwise reads once, few, many or a size class.

TRBD1,TRBJ2-1,.,TRBV7-3,TGTGCCAGCAGCTTCCGACAGGGGGCGCCTGATGAGCAGTTCTTC,CASSFRQGAPDEQFF
.,TRBJ1-4,once,TRBV9,TGTGCCAGCAGCCCGGGGGGCCTTAATGAAAAACTGTTTTTT,CASSPGGLNEKLFF
TRBD1,TRBJ2-1,once,TRBV6-4,TGTGCCAGCAGTGATTTTCCGGGACAGGGTGGCAATGAGCAGTTCTTC,CASSDFPGQGGNEQFF
TRBD2,TRBJ2-1,.,TRBV6-1,TGTGCCAGCAGAGAAGCGGGAGGGCTTCAGGATGAGCAGTTCTTC,CASREAGGLQDEQFF
.,TRBJ2-7,.,TRBV2,TGTGCCAGTGGCTCGGGACTCGACCGGTACGAGCAGTACTTC,CASGSGLDRYEQYF
.,TRBJ1-6,.,TRBV5-6,TGTGCCAGCAGCCCAGACAGGACCTATAATTCACCCCTCCACTTT,CASSPDRTYNSPLHF
TRBD1,TRBJ2-2,.,TRBV19,TGTGCCAGCAGCGGACAGGGGCTGAACACCGGGGAGCTGTTTTTT,CASSGQGLNTGELFF
.,TRBJ1-1,.,TRBV9,TGTGCCAGCAGCGTAGTCGGGTTTGGCACTGAAGCTTTCTTT,CASSVVGFGTEAFF
TRBD2,TRBJ2-3,once,TRBV5-1,TGCGCCAGCAGCGGGACTAGCTCTAGCACAGATACGCAGTATTTT,CASSGTSSSTDTQYF
.,TRBJ2-5,.,TRBV21-1,TGTGCCAGGGGGGTACAGCGGGCGTACCAAGAGACCCAGTACTTC,CARGVQRAYQETQYF
.,TRBJ2-1,.,TRBV11-1,TGTGCCAGCAGCGGGCGGACTAACGGGTACAATGAGCAGTTCTTC,CASSGRTNGYNEQFF
.,TRBJ1-2,.,TRBV7-6,TGTGCCAGCAGCTTAAGTGGCAGGGCTGAGTATGGCTACACCTTC,CASSLSGRAEYGYTF
TRBD1,TRBJ2-1,.,TRBV9,TGTGCCAGCAGCCCAACATTGACAGGGGGGAATGAGCAGTTCTTC,CASSPTLTGGNEQFF
.,TRBJ1-1,.,TRBV19,TGTGCCAGTAGTAACCGCGGGAGGACTGAAGCTTTCTTT,CASSNRGRTEAFF
TRBD1,TRBJ1-4,.,TRBV28,TGTGCCAGCAGTTTAAGGACAGGTGACGAAAAACTGTTTTTT,CASSLRTGDEKLFF
TRBD2,TRBJ2-3,.,TRBV4-3,TGCGCCAGCAGCCAAGGTGCTCGGGGGGGCACAGATACGCAGTATTTT,CASSQGARGGTDTQYF
TRBD1,TRBJ1-1,once,TRBV19,TGTGCCAGTTCGGGACAGTTCACTGAAGCTTTCTTT,CASSGQFTEAFF
TRBD2,TRBJ2-7,.,TRBV19,TGTGCCAGTCAATCGGCTAGCGGGGCCGTCTACGAGCAGTACTTC,CASQSASGAVYEQYF
.,TRBJ2-1,.,TRBV19,TGTGCCAGTAGCCGGGGGGCCTCCCAAAACAATGAGCAGTTCTTC,CASSRGASQNNEQFF
.,TRBJ1-4,.,TRBV29-1,TGCAGCGTTGAAGAGGGAGGGTTAGGTGAAAAACTGTTTTTT,CSVEEGGLGEKLFF
.,TRBJ2-6,few,TRBV7-3,TGTGCCAGACAGGACAGCTTTCTCTCTGGGGCCAACGTCCTGACTTTC,CARQDSFLSGANVLTF
.,TRBJ1-3,once,TRBV7-2,TGTGCCAGCAGCTTACATCCGGGTGGCACCATATATTTT,CASSLHPGGTIYF
TRBD1,TRBJ1-4,.,TRBV28,TGTGCCAGCAGTTTAGGGCCGGGACAGGTGGGGGGGGCTAATGAAAAACTGTTTTTT,CASSLGPGQVGGANEKLFF
.,TRBJ1-5,once,TRBV24-1,TGTGCCTCTAAGTCGGGGGAGAGGTCCCAGCATTTT,CASKSGERSQHF
TRBD2,TRBJ2-2,.,TRBV7-2,TGTGCCAGCAGCTTAGACGGGACTAGTGATTTCACCGGGGAGCTGTTTTTT,CASSLDGTSDFTGELFF
TRBD1,TRBJ1-2,.,TRBV5-1,TGCGCCAGCAGCCTGATCGATTCCAGACAGGGGGCAGGGGGCTACACCTTC,CASSLIDSRQGAGGYTF
TRBD2,TRBJ2-5,.,TRBV7-2,TGTGCCAGCAGCCCGACGGGACTAGCGGGGGACCGGGGGGAGACCCAGTACTTC,CASSPTGLAGDRGETQYF
TRBD1,TRBJ2-5,.,TRBV5-4,TGTGCCAGCAGCTTGGACCTACAGGGGACCCAAGAGACCCAGTACTTC,CASSLDLQGTQETQYF
.,TRBJ2-5,.,TRBV14,TGTGCCAGCAGCCAACTTTCCGGGGACCAAGAGACCCAGTACTTC,CASSQLSGDQETQYF
TRBD1,TRBJ2-2,.,TRBV19,TGTGCCAGTAGTGCCCAGGGACAGGGTAGTGTCACCGGGGAGCTGTTTTTT,CASSAQGQGSVTGELFF
TRBD1,TRBJ1-6,.,TRBV11-3,TGTGCCAGACGAGACAGGGAGGAGTCACCCCTCCACTTT,CARRDREESPLHF
TRBD1,TRBJ1-2,.,TRBV7-2,TGTGCCAGCAGCTTAGATCAGGGGGTTGGCTACACCTTC,CASSLDQGVGYTF
TRBD2,TRBJ2-7,.,TRBV11-2,TGTGCCAGCAGCCCACGGGTAGCGGGGGGTCAGGAGCAGTACTTC,CASSPRVAGGQEQYF
TRBD2,TRBJ2-5,.,TRBV19,TGTGCCAGTGGACCGTGGACTAGCGGGTCACGAGAGACCCAGTACTTC,CASGPWTSGSRETQYF
TRBD2,TRBJ2-3,.,TRBV10-3,TGTGCCATTCGATCTAGCGGGAGCACAGATACGCAGTATTTT,CAIRSSGSTDTQYF
TRBD1,TRBJ2-4,.,TRBV18,TGTGCCAGCTCGATGACAGGGGACCCAGCCAAAAACATTCAGTACTTC,CASSMTGDPAKNIQYF
TRBD1,TRBJ1-1,.,TRBV12-3/TRBV12-4,TGTGCCAGCAGCCCTGGACAGGGTGAAGCTTTCTTT,CASSPGQGEAFF
.,TRBJ1-2,.,TRBV19,TGTGCCAGTAGTATAGTCCCAGGGGCGAACGGCTACACCTTC,CASSIVPGANGYTF
.,TRBJ1-3,.,TRBV28,TGTGCCAGCGGCCAAGCTGGAAACACCATATATTTT,CASGQAGNTIYF
.,TRBJ2-3,.,TRBV6-4,TGTGCCAGCAGGGGCGGGAACACAGATACGCAGTATTTT,CASRGGNTDTQYF
TRBD1,TRBJ1-1,.,TRBV29-1,TGCAGCGTCACGGACAGGGGGACCACTGAAGCTTTCTTT,CSVTDRGTTEAFF
TRBD1,TRBJ1-5,.,TRBV28,TGTGCCAGCAGTCCAACCGGAGGGGGCCGAGGCGCAGGGCCCCAGCATTTT,CASSPTGGGRGAGPQHF
TRBD2,TRBJ2-5,.,TRBV28,TGTGCCAGCAGTTTCGAGGGTAGCGGGAACCGAAAGACCCAGTACTTC,CASSFEGSGNRKTQYF
TRBD1,TRBJ2-7,.,TRBV5-1,TGCGCCAGCAGCTTGGGACAGGGCAGGTACGAGCAGTACTTC,CASSLGQGRYEQYF
TRBD1,TRBJ1-2,.,TRBV9,TGTGCCAGCAGCACCTCCGGGACAGGGTCTAACTATGGCTACACCTTC,CASSTSGTGSNYGYTF
.,TRBJ2-1,.,TRBV5-1,TGCGCCAGCAGCCCCCAGGGGGTCGGGGGGGCCAATGAGCAGTTCTTC,CASSPQGVGGANEQFF
.,TRBJ2-1,.,TRBV7-6,TGTGCCAGCAGCCCCGACTGGAACAATGAGCAGTTCTTC,CASSPDWNNEQFF
.,TRBJ2-4,.,TRBV5-4,TGTGCCAGCAGCACCTCAACGGACATTCAGTACTTC,CASSTSTDIQYF
.,TRBJ2-1,.,TRBV13,TGTGCCAGCAGCTTACACAGCCAATTGGATGAGCAGTTCTTC,CASSLHSQLDEQFF
TRBD1,TRBJ1-1,.,TRBV11-3,TGTGCCAGCAGCCCGGGACAGGACACTGAAGCTTTCTTT,CASSPGQDTEAFF
TRBD2,TRBJ2-5,.,TRBV6-5,TGTGCCAGCAGCGTAACCGGACTAGTTCAAGAGACCCAGTACTTC,CASSVTGLVQETQYF
TRBD2,TRBJ2-1,.,TRBV5-6,TGTGCCAGCAGCTTGCGACTAGCGGGAGGCAATGAGCAGTTCTTC,CASSLRLAGGNEQFF
.,TRBJ2-1,.,TRBV5-1,TGCGCCAGCAGCTTGGGGGCAGCGGGTATATACAATGAGCAGTTCTTC,CASSLGAAGIYNEQFF
TRBD2,TRBJ2-1,once,TRBV7-2,TGTGCCAGCAGCACACAGGGACTAGCGGGAGACAATGAGCAGTTCTTC,CASSTQGLAGDNEQFF
TRBD1,TRBJ2-1,.,TRBV6-6,TGTGCCAGCACCGGACAGGGATCCTACAATGAGCAGTTCTTC,CASTGQGSYNEQFF